The table lists the clone carrying this T cell receptor (beta chain) with many counts. As yet, its antigen is unknown. Genomic DNA provided the template from which TCR beta VDJ and CDR3 profiles were obtained. TCRdb re-analysed the reads in MiXCR, keeping a single row per CDR3 protein. The table includes a few hundred thousand distinct CDR3 sequences, about half detected once. The sample originates from a study of CD8+CD57+ T cells in acquired aplastic anemia. Study results and limitations: Controls and patients did not differ significantly in CD8+ Simpson's diversity.

An expansion of CD8+CD57+ cells by flow cytometry had been shown in patients chosen for sequencing. The receptor was derived from a human donor with aplastic anemia. The material sequenced was sorted CD4+, CD8+, or CD8+CD57+ T cells (not recorded which) from PBMCs.

The CDR3 DNA is TGCAGTGCTAGATCCCCTCAGACTAGCACCACGAACACCGGGGAGCTGTTTTTT. Protein sequence: CSARSPQTSTTNTGELFF. The chain is built from TRBV20-1 and TRBJ2-2; 7 nucleotides agree with TRBD2. The length of the CDR3 is 18 residues. The ends lost 2 bases at V and 0 bases at J; junction bases unmatched: 12. Germline-derived CDR1 and CDR2 are DFQATT and SNEGSKA (reference sequence).